A single sample gave rise to the 12 T cell receptor beta chains below, sequenced in a study of blood T cell repertoires in COVID-19. The table came from immunoSEQ multiplex PCR; TCRdb's copy has only in-frame clones and leaves some out. This table has 450,000 or so clones, around 91% appearing once. The sample comprised PBMCs or T cells enriched from blood (not recorded which). The origin of the receptors is a man younger than 35 who had recovered from COVID-19.

The chain employs TRBV28 and TRBJ2-7; maybe TRBD1 (8 bases). The V gene lost 7 bases and the J gene lost 5 bases, with 18 bases spanning the gap. Germline V gene data show CDR1 as MDHEN and CDR2 as SYDVKM. The CDR3 loop spans 14 amino acids. In DNA form, the CDR3 reads TGTGCCAGCACCCTTACAGGGGGGGGCCACGAGCAGTACTTC. The encoded protein is CASTLTGGGHEQYF.

The chain couples TRBV7-8 to TRBJ1-1; 8 bases line up with TRBD1. Germline V gene data show CDR1 as SGHVS and CDR2 as FQNEAQ. Trimming at V came to 3 bases and at J to 4 bases, leaving 10 bases not matched to a gene. The CDR3 is made up of 16 amino acids. This CDR3 is CASSFFRTGFPTEAFF. The CDR3 coding sequence is TGTGCCAGCAGCTTTTTTAGGACAGGGTTTCCCACTGAAGCTTTCTTT. The full variable domain, completed using reference TRBV7-8 and TRBJ1-1, is GAGVSQSPRYKVAKRGQDVALRCDPISGHVSLFWYQQALGQGPEFLTYFQNEAQLDKSGLPSDRFFAERPEGSVSTLKIQRTQQEDSAVYLCASSFFRTGFPTEAFFGQGTRLTVV.

Concerning this clone: The sample holds other DNA sequences that translate to the same CDR3. V and J are TRBV15 and TRBJ1-2, with 7 bases matching TRBD1. The CDR3 loop spans 15 amino acids. Germline V gene sequence: CDR1 LNHNV, CDR2 YYDKDF (reference sequence). Germline trimming cut 1 base from V and 2 bases from J; bases unmatched to any gene: 4. In DNA form, the CDR3 reads TGTGCCACCAGCAGAGGAGAGGGGGCGAACTATGGCTACACCTTC. The encoded protein is CATSRGEGANYGYTF.

The chain recombines TRBV5-1 with TRBJ1-1; D may be TRBD1 (5 bases). V lost 1 base and J lost 0, with 13 bases in between. The CDR3 has 16 amino acids. Per germline, CDR1 SGHRS and CDR2 YFSETQ. Written as DNA, the CDR3 is TGCGCCAGCAGCTTGTCTACGGGACTGTTGAACACTGAAGCTTTCTTT. It yields the protein CASSLSTGLLNTEAFF.

The V gene is TRBV12-5, the J gene TRBJ1-1; 7 nucleotides align to TRBD1. Germline V gene lookup returns CDR1 LGHNT and CDR2 FRNRAP. After removal of 2 bases from V and 6 bases from J, the junction contained 6 bases not matched to a gene. The CDR3 is 14 residues long. The CDR3 bases are TGTGCTAGTGGTTTGTTAGGGGGCGCGGCTGAAGCTTTCTTT. Amino acids: CASGLLGGAAEAFF.

The chain has TRBV4-2 and TRBJ2-1; the match to TRBD2 covers 10 bases. Trimming removed 2 bases from V and 3 bases from J; junction bases left unmatched: 10. CDR3 length equals 18 residues. The germline CDR1 and CDR2 sequences are LGHNA and YNFKEQ. DNA of the CDR3: TGTGCCAGCAGCCAAAGAACCCATCTAGCGGGAGTCTACAATGAGCAGTTCTTC. Protein sequence: CASSQRTHLAGVYNEQFF.

This clone was detected once. CDR3 bases: TGCGCCAGCAGCTTGGGGACTAGGTTTATTGAGCAGTTCTTC. It yields the protein CASSLGTRFIEQFF. The V call is TRBV5-1, the J call TRBJ2-1, with 7 nucleotides matching TRBD2. CDR1 is SGHRS and CDR2 is YFSETQ in the germline V gene. With V trimmed by 0 bases and J by 9 bases, 6 bases remained unmatched. The CDR3 is 14 residues long.

The genes are TRBV10-3 and TRBJ2-7; no firm D call. Germline-derived CDR1 and CDR2 are ENHRY and SYGVKD. The CDR3 loop spans 14 amino acids. V was shortened by 3 bases and J by 2 bases, with 11 bases between the two germline ends. CDR3 loop: CAISDPGVAYEQYF. CDR3 sequence (DNA): TGTGCCATCAGTGACCCAGGCGTCGCCTACGAGCAGTACTTC.

CDR3 amino acids: CATSREASGRARDNEQFF. CDR3 DNA sequence: TGTGCCACCAGCAGAGAGGCTAGCGGGAGGGCGAGGGACAATGAGCAGTTCTTC. The chain carries TRBV15 and TRBJ2-1; 12 bases agree with TRBD2. CDR3 length: 18 amino acids. In germline, CDR1 is LNHNV, CDR2 YYDKDF (reference sequence). Trimming cost V 0 bases and J 5 bases; bases outside gene matches: 8.

CDR3 nucleotides: TGTGCCTGGAGCCCCGGGACTCCCCAAGAGACCCAGTACTTC. Translated: CAWSPGTPQETQYF. The rearrangement uses TRBV30 and TRBJ2-5, with a tentative D call TRBD2 (6 bases). There are 14 residues in the CDR3. V lost 3 bases and J 1 base, leaving 12 bases between the germline ends. Germline CDR1 GTSNPN, CDR2 SVGIG (reference sequence).

The chain carries TRBV27 and TRBJ2-7; D is unresolved. Germline V gene lookup returns CDR1 MNHEY and CDR2 SMNVEV (reference sequence). V was pared by 1 base and J by 0 bases, with 16 bases between. The CDR3 loop spans 17 amino acids. CDR3 loop: CASSLWNALRHSYEQYF. The DNA for the CDR3 is TGTGCCAGCAGTTTATGGAACGCCCTCAGACACTCCTACGAGCAGTACTTC.

The rearrangement joins TRBV28 to TRBJ1-6; 9 nucleotides agree with TRBD1. V trimming: 4 bases; J trimming: 4 bases; junction bases outside the gene matches: 5. The CDR3 loop spans 16 amino acids. Germline V gene sequence: CDR1 MDHEN, CDR2 SYDVKM. The CDR3 protein is CASSSDRGRYNSPLHF. The CDR3, as DNA: TGTGCCAGCAGTTCGGACAGGGGAAGATATAATTCACCCCTCCACTTT.